This T cell receptor (beta chain) was profiled in a study of T cell changes during pregnancy in multiple sclerosis. Losses at the gene ends were 4 bases for V and 1 base for J; bases not matched to a gene: 0. This CDR3 region has 15 residues. Germline V gives CDR1 LNHNV, CDR2 YYDKDF (reference sequence). The assay was immunoSEQ multiplex PCR, and TCRdb's table has in-frame clones only and misses some. The sample includes approximately 88,000 clones, over 80% seen only once; the top ten take 4.3%. The gene calls are TRBV15 and TRBJ2-1; 11 positions match TRBD2. Source: peripheral blood, taken in the first trimester of pregnancy. This TCR came from a female donor with multiple sclerosis, enrolled in a pregnancy study. The CDR3 here is CATSTSGGSYNEQFF. The DNA for the CDR3 is TGTGCCACCAGCACTAGCGGGGGGTCCTACAATGAGCAGTTCTTC.